The 19 T cell receptor beta chains below were found in one sample sequenced in a study of blood T cell repertoires in COVID-19. Measured with immunoSEQ multiplex PCR; TCRdb has only the in-frame clones, and not every one. This table holds 130,000 to 150,000 clones, around 90% found once. Sequenced: peripheral blood. Every receptor here comes from a man aged 65 to 85 with acute or convalescent COVID-19.

The V gene is TRBV5-1, the J gene TRBJ2-7; 10 bases map to TRBD1. CDR3 length: 14 amino acids. CDR1 and CDR2 from the germline V gene are SGHRS and YFSETQ. V lost 0 bases and J lost 7; bases outside the gene matches: 4. The CDR3 coding sequence is TGCGCCAGCAGCTTGGGACAGGGGGCGAGTGAGCAGTACTTC. Protein: CASSLGQGASEQYF. The full variable domain, in which reference TRBV5-1 and TRBJ2-7 provide the parts outside the CDR3, is KAGVTQTPRYLIKTRGQQVTLSCSPISGHRSVSWYQQTPGQGLQFLFEYFSETQRNKGNFPGRFSGRQFSNSRSEMNVSTLELGDSALYLCASSLGQGASEQYFGPGTRLTVT.

The chain carries TRBV7-3 and TRBJ2-7; tentatively, D is TRBD1 (6 bases). The CDR3 consists of 14 residues. CDR1 and CDR2 from the germline V gene are SGHTA and FQGTGA. The ends were cut back, 4 bases at V and 9 bases at J, with 19 bases in the middle. Here the CDR3 DNA reads TGTGCCAGCAGCTCACTGACAGGATTCCCAGTGCAGTACTTC. Its translation: CASSSLTGFPVQYF. The full variable domain, in which reference TRBV7-3 and TRBJ2-7 provide the parts outside the CDR3, is GAGVSQTPSNKVTEKGKYVELRCDPISGHTALYWYRQSLGQGPEFLIYFQGTGAADDSGLPNDRFFAVRPEGSVSTLKIQRTERGDSAVYLCASSSLTGFPVQYFGPGTRLTVT.

This rearrangement joins TRBV19 to TRBJ1-4; D perhaps matches TRBD1 (5 bases). This CDR3 spans 14 amino acids. Germline CDR1 reads LNHDA; CDR2 reads SQIVND (reference sequence). Trimming removed 5 bases at V and 3 bases at J, with 10 bases between. CDR3 nucleotide sequence: TGTGCCAGTAGTCCAGGGTTAGCTAATGAAAAACTGTTTTTT. Translating gives CASSPGLANEKLFF.

The V call is TRBV18, the J call TRBJ1-1; no definite D call. Germline V gene sequence: CDR1 KGHSH, CDR2 LQKENI. V shed 2 bases and J shed 4 bases, with 17 bases lying between them. This CDR3 region has 16 residues. This CDR3 is CASSPGKDGRLTEAFF. The CDR3 DNA follows: TGTGCCAGCTCACCAGGCAAGGACGGGAGGCTCACTGAAGCTTTCTTT.

The CDR3 reads CASSLVSVGSTDTQYF. CDR3 in DNA: TGTGCCAGCAGCTTAGTGTCGGTGGGCAGCACAGATACGCAGTATTTT. This chain joins TRBV7-9 and TRBJ2-3, with D hard to call. CDR1 and CDR2 (germline): SEHNR, FQNEAQ (reference sequence). This CDR3 is 16 amino acids long. The ends were cut back, 1 base at V and 0 bases at J, with 11 bases in the middle.

This rearrangement joins TRBV3-1 (or the pseudogene TRBV3-2) to TRBJ1-1, with 7 nucleotides matching TRBD1. Germline V lookup: CDR1 LGHDT, CDR2 YNNKEL (reference sequence). The CDR3 is 18 residues long. V trimming: 3 bases; J trimming: 7 bases; junction bases outside the gene matches: 20. CDR3 sequence reads: CASSQTIRQGSKKGEAFF. The CDR3 DNA is TGTGCCAGCAGCCAGACCATTAGACAGGGTTCTAAAAAAGGTGAAGCTTTCTTT.

CDR3 nucleotide sequence: TGTGCCAGCAGTTACTCGGGCAGGGGGGAAACTGAAGCTTTCTTT. It yields the protein CASSYSGRGETEAFF. V and J are TRBV6-5 and TRBJ1-1; the match to TRBD1 covers 7 bases. Trimming took 0 bases from V and 5 from J; bases not matched to a gene: 6. CDR3 length: 15 residues. Germline V CDR1 and CDR2: MNHEY, SVGAGI.

The chain is built from TRBV28 and TRBJ2-7, with 10 bases aligning to TRBD1. The CDR3 consists of 15 residues. Trimming cost V 7 bases and J 3 bases; bases outside gene matches: 9. Germline V gene sequence: CDR1 MDHEN, CDR2 SYDVKM. The CDR3 bases are TGTGCCAGCATATCTTGGACAGGGGGGGTCTACGAGCAGTACTTC. Its translation is CASISWTGGVYEQYF.

The J gene is TRBJ2-4, the V gene TRBV15; 8 bases match TRBD1. Germline V gene lookup returns CDR1 LNHNV and CDR2 YYDKDF (reference sequence). The CDR3 is made up of 20 amino acids. V lost 5 bases and J lost 0; bases outside the gene matches: 18. The CDR3 here is CATSRETDRGVGKAKNIQYF. Written as DNA, the CDR3 is TGTGCCACCAGCCGCGAAACCGACAGGGGCGTAGGAAAAGCCAAAAACATTCAGTACTTC. Based on the CDR3 plus reference TRBV15 and TRBJ2-4, the full variable domain is DAMVIQNPRYQVTQFGKPVTLSCSQTLNHNVMYWYQQKSSQAPKLLFHYYDKDFNNEADTPDNFQSRRPNTSFCFLDIRSPGLGDTAMYLCATSRETDRGVGKAKNIQYFGAGTRLSVL.

The chain joins TRBV3-1 (or the pseudogene TRBV3-2) to TRBJ1-1, with D possibly being TRBD1 (6 bases). CDR1 LGHDT and CDR2 YNNKEL come from the germline V gene (reference sequence). The V end was cut by 2 bases, the J end by 3 bases, with 10 bases between. The CDR3 is 14 residues long. CDR3 in amino acids: CASSQRRGHTEAFF. The CDR3 nucleotides are TGTGCCAGCAGCCAACGCAGGGGTCACACTGAAGCTTTCTTT.

This chain links TRBV19 with TRBJ1-1; maybe TRBD1 (6 bases). The V end lost 5 bases, the J end lost 2 bases, and 12 bases lay between the germline ends. Germline-derived CDR1 and CDR2 are LNHDA and SQIVND (reference sequence). CDR3 size: 14 residues. CDR3 nucleotide sequence: TGTGCCAGTAGTGTTACAGGGATCAACACTGAAGCTTTCTTT. Protein sequence: CASSVTGINTEAFF.

The gene calls are TRBV4-1 and TRBJ1-5, with 7 bases matching TRBD1. The germline CDR1 and CDR2 sequences are MGHRA and YSYEKL. This CDR3 has 16 amino acids. The V segment lost 4 bases and the J segment 4 bases; nucleotides outside the gene matches: 10. In DNA, the CDR3 is TGCGCCAGCAGCCGAGGAGGACAGGTGAGGAATCAGCCCCAGCATTTT. Translated, it gives CASSRGGQVRNQPQHF.

Here the CDR3 reads CASSVGSGGPREQYF. In nucleotides, the CDR3 is TGTGCCAGCAGCGTAGGCTCGGGAGGGCCGAGAGAGCAGTACTTC. This sequence joins TRBV9 and TRBJ2-7, with 8 bases matching TRBD2. Germline V gene lookup returns CDR1 SGDLS and CDR2 YYNGEE. Unmatched junction bases numbered 9, after V lost 0 bases and J lost 7 bases. The CDR3 contains 15 residues.

A single count supports this clone. The V and J genes are TRBV27 and TRBJ2-3, with 9 bases matching TRBD2. Germline lookup yields CDR1 MNHEY and CDR2 SMNVEV (reference sequence). V was pared by 6 bases and J by 6 bases, with 10 bases of the junction left unmatched. The CDR3 loop spans 15 amino acids. This CDR3 reads CASRVLAGHLDTQYF. For the CDR3, the DNA is TGTGCCAGCAGGGTACTAGCGGGTCATCTGGATACGCAGTATTTT.

The rearrangement links TRBV2 to TRBJ1-4; a possible D gene is TRBD1 (5 bases). Germline values: CDR1 SNHLY, CDR2 FYNNEI. This CDR3 contains 14 residues. Trimming left V 4 bases short and J 5 bases short, with 11 bases between. CDR3 DNA sequence: TGTGCCAGCAGTGCGCAGGGTGGGAATGAAAAACTGTTTTTT. Its protein product is CASSAQGGNEKLFF.

For the CDR3, the DNA is TGTGCCAGCAGTTCCCCTCAGGGCAGGCGTGAAAAACTGTTTTTT. Protein product: CASSSPQGRREKLFF. The chain couples TRBV28 to TRBJ1-4; D might be TRBD1 (5 bases). CDR3 length: 15 residues. Germline CDR1 reads MDHEN; CDR2 reads SYDVKM. Trimming pared 4 bases from V and 7 bases from J, leaving 16 bases between.

This clone was observed a single time. The rearrangement joins TRBV27 to TRBJ2-1; unclear D gene. The V end lost 0 bases, the J end lost 2 bases, and 8 bases lay between the germline ends. CDR1 and CDR2 from the germline V gene are MNHEY and SMNVEV (reference sequence). There are 15 residues in the CDR3. CDR3 region: CASSLSVSTYNEQFF. For the CDR3, the DNA is TGTGCCAGCAGTTTATCGGTTAGCACCTACAATGAGCAGTTCTTC.

This sequence joins TRBV6-6 and TRBJ1-1; no definite D call. This CDR3 is 16 amino acids long. The V gene lost 3 bases and the J gene lost 1 base, with 15 bases spanning the gap. Looked up from germline, CDR1 is MNHNY and CDR2 is SVGAGI (reference sequence). CDR3 amino acids: CASSYIKVGANTEAFF. The CDR3 nucleotides are TGTGCCAGCAGTTATATTAAGGTAGGAGCGAACACTGAAGCTTTCTTT.

The chain employs TRBV5-1 and TRBJ2-3, with 11 bases aligning to TRBD2. The ends lost 0 bases at V and 5 bases at J; junction bases unmatched: 2. The CDR3 has 15 amino acids. CDR1 is SGHRS and CDR2 is YFSETQ in the germline V gene. The CDR3 nucleotides are TGCGCCAGCAGCTTGGAGACTAGCGGGATAGATACGCAGTATTTT. Protein: CASSLETSGIDTQYF.